The 29 T cell receptor beta chains given below trace back to one sample, sequenced in a study of beta chain features in type 1 diabetes. The whole isolated RNA underwent reverse transcription, so sequencing captured expressed TCRB transcripts. TCRdb keeps only in-frame clones here, not all; method: immunoSEQ multiplex PCR. The repertoire holds 140,000 to 150,000 clones, with roughly an eighth as singletons. These receptors' targets are unknown. Study results and limitations: In every one of the four CD4+ subsets, TCRB CDR3s were moderately but significantly shorter in Type 1 diabetes patients.

Sequenced material: central memory CD4+ T cells from blood. These receptors were collected from a man aged 18 to 30 with type 1 diabetes.

Worth noting for this clone: Other DNA sequences within the sample encode an identical CDR3. The chain carries TRBV4-2 and TRBJ2-1; 10 bases line up with TRBD2. The germline gives CDR1 LGHNA, CDR2 YNFKEQ. The CDR3 loop spans 18 amino acids. The V segment lost 2 bases and the J segment 0 bases; nucleotides outside the gene matches: 7. CDR3 sequence reads: CASSQPLAGGPSYNEQFF. The DNA for the CDR3 is TGTGCCAGCAGCCAACCCTTAGCGGGGGGCCCCTCCTACAATGAGCAGTTCTTC.

The chain recombines TRBV6-5 with TRBJ1-1, with 8 bases that match TRBD1. The CDR3 sequence is 14 residues long. Looked up from germline, CDR1 is MNHEY and CDR2 is SVGAGI. V lost 6 bases and J lost 1; bases outside the gene matches: 4. The DNA for the CDR3 is TGTGCCAGCAGAGTGGGACAGGCGAACACTGAAGCTTTCTTT. Translation: CASRVGQANTEAFF.

There are a few counts of this clone. The V and J genes are TRBV7-9 and TRBJ1-6; D unclear. V was trimmed by 1 base and J by 8 bases, leaving 12 bases between them. CDR3 size: 15 residues. Germline CDR1 reads SEHNR; CDR2 reads FQNEAQ (reference sequence). In DNA form, the CDR3 reads TGTGCCAGCAGCTTAGGGGCCCTTGCTGATTCACCCCTCCACTTT. As protein: CASSLGALADSPLHF.

The J gene is TRBJ2-4, the V gene TRBV29-1; 7 bases agree with TRBD2. The trim removed 4 bases at V and 5 bases at J, leaving 8 bases unmatched. CDR1 is SQVTM and CDR2 is ANQGSEA in the germline V gene. The CDR3 consists of 14 residues. CDR3 region: CSVGEGLTENIQYF. The CDR3 coding sequence is TGCAGCGTTGGGGAGGGTTTAACCGAAAACATTCAGTACTTC.

The genes are TRBV7-9 and TRBJ1-2; 7 positions agree with TRBD1. This CDR3 spans 15 amino acids. The germline gives CDR1 SEHNR, CDR2 FQNEAQ (reference sequence). The V and J ends lost 5 bases and 3 bases, in that order; junction bases with no gene match: 9. CDR3 DNA sequence: TGTGCCAGCAGCCGTGGGACAGTCGGGGACTATGGCTACACCTTC. Its translation: CASSRGTVGDYGYTF.

The genes are TRBV28 and TRBJ1-2, with TRBD1 matching 9 bases. J gave up 3 bases and V 4 bases, and 6 bases lay outside the gene matches. CDR1 is MDHEN, CDR2 SYDVKM, per germline. The CDR3 consists of 15 residues. CDR3 loop: CASSSGGQGYYGYTF. CDR3 nucleotides: TGTGCCAGCAGTTCGGGGGGACAGGGATACTATGGCTACACCTTC.

As regards this clone: A far larger clone is off by one base, so a read error is likely. This specimen includes other DNA sequences encoding the same CDR3. The chain employs TRBV30 and TRBJ2-7; possibly TRBD2 for D (5 bases). This CDR3 has 10 residues. V was pared by 5 bases and J by 3 bases, with 5 bases between. The germline gives CDR1 GTSNPN, CDR2 SVGIG (reference sequence). CDR3 coding DNA: TGTGCCTGGGGAGGCTACGAGCAGTACTTC. Its translation: CAWGGYEQYF.

Only a few counts were recorded for this clone. A much bigger clone sits one base away, suggesting this may be a read error. The sample carries other DNA sequences with the same CDR3. This sequence joins TRBV19 and TRBJ2-4, with TRBD1 identical over 7 bases. The CDR3 consists of 16 residues. The V and J ends lost 3 bases and 6 bases, in that order; junction bases with no gene match: 11. Germline V gives CDR1 LNHDA, CDR2 SQIVND (reference sequence). CDR3 loop: CASSISGPTGRNIQYF. Here the CDR3 DNA reads TGTGCCAGTAGTATCTCCGGTCCGACAGGGCGAAACATTCAGTACTTC.

The rearrangement uses TRBV10-3 and TRBJ1-1; unclear D gene. Germline CDR1 reads ENHRY; CDR2 reads SYGVKD. The CDR3 is 14 residues long. V was pared by 7 bases and J by 1 base, with 13 bases between. The CDR3 DNA follows: TGTGCCATCATGTCGTCGGCGGGGAACACTGAAGCTTTCTTT. It yields the protein CAIMSSAGNTEAFF.

The chain uses TRBV30 and TRBJ1-5, with D tentatively TRBD1 (5 bases). CDR3 length equals 16 residues. Trimming stripped 4 bases from V and 1 base from J, with 17 bases between. Germline-derived CDR1 and CDR2 are GTSNPN and SVGIG (reference sequence). CDR3 nucleotide sequence: TGTGCCTGGATTGCAACAGGAGGAAGGAGCAATCAGCCCCAGCATTTT. Protein: CAWIATGGRSNQPQHF.

The rearrangement joins TRBV30 to TRBJ1-5; 7 bases are shared with TRBD1. V trimming: 5 bases; J trimming: 3 bases; junction bases outside the gene matches: 7. The CDR3 length is 14 residues. The germline V gene has CDR1 GTSNPN and CDR2 SVGIG (reference sequence). CDR3 sequence reads: CAWGTATFNQPQHF. The CDR3 DNA follows: TGTGCCTGGGGGACAGCAACTTTCAATCAGCCCCAGCATTTT.

This clone came up a few times. Here the CDR3 reads CASSPWDSWISGANVLTF. CDR3 bases: TGTGCCAGCAGCCCGTGGGACAGCTGGATCTCTGGGGCCAACGTCCTGACTTTC. This chain connects TRBV7-9 to TRBJ2-6; 7 nucleotides agree with TRBD1. This CDR3 is built from 18 residues. Germline V gives CDR1 SEHNR, CDR2 FQNEAQ (reference sequence). V lost 5 bases to trimming and J lost 0 bases; unmatched junction nucleotides: 10.

This rearrangement joins TRBV5-1 to TRBJ1-1, with D possibly TRBD1 on 5 matching bases. The V end was cut by 0 bases, the J end by 12 bases, with 9 bases between. The CDR3 is made up of 11 amino acids. Germline V gene sequence: CDR1 SGHRS, CDR2 YFSETQ. The CDR3 region has the DNA TGCGCCAGCAGCTTGGCAGGGCGGACTTTCTTT. This encodes CASSLAGRTFF.

In its sample, this clone was seen many times. The chain carries TRBV9 and TRBJ2-1; no reliable D call. Trimming removed 6 bases at V and 6 bases at J, with 22 bases between. This CDR3 contains 16 residues. The V gene's germline CDR1 is SGDLS and CDR2 YYNGEE. DNA for the CDR3: TGTGCCAGCATCCTCTTGGGCCATTTGGTCGTCAATGAGCAGTTCTTC. It specifies CASILLGHLVVNEQFF.

This clone was picked up a small number of times. The V and J genes are TRBV7-9 and TRBJ1-1, with D uncertain. There are 15 residues in the CDR3. Trimming left V 5 bases short and J 1 base short, with 14 bases between. Germline assignment: CDR1 SEHNR and CDR2 FQNEAQ (reference sequence). The CDR3 DNA reads TGTGCCAGCAGCCCTCCGTTTCACAGGAACACTGAAGCTTTCTTT. Translating gives CASSPPFHRNTEAFF.

This clone was seen a handful of times. The chain is built from TRBV29-1 and TRBJ2-3, with D possibly being TRBD1 (6 bases). V was cut by 2 bases and J by 5 bases, with 11 bases left in between. The CDR3 is 13 residues long. Germline V gene lookup returns CDR1 SQVTM and CDR2 ANQGSEA. The CDR3 sequence: CSVESGRGDTQYF. The CDR3 coding sequence is TGCAGCGTTGAAAGTGGCAGGGGAGATACGCAGTATTTT.

This chain links TRBV7-8 with TRBJ2-3; D is unresolved. CDR1 is SGHVS, CDR2 FQNEAQ, per germline. The CDR3 length is 13 residues. V was clipped by 1 base and J by 1 base, with 3 bases between them. The CDR3 coding sequence is TGTGCCAGCAGCTTAGGGGGCACAGATACGCAGTATTTT. Its protein is CASSLGGTDTQYF.

This clone showed up just a few times. The chain has TRBV6-5 and TRBJ2-4, with 8 bases aligning to TRBD1. V gave up 6 bases and J gave up 0 bases; unmatched junction bases: 4. The CDR3 sequence is 15 residues long. CDR1 and CDR2 from the germline V gene are MNHEY and SVGAGI. As DNA, the CDR3 is TGTGCCAGCAGGCCCGGGACAGGAGCCAAAAACATTCAGTACTTC. As protein: CASRPGTGAKNIQYF.

This clone was counted between two and nine times. The chain carries TRBV7-9 and TRBJ2-6, with D possibly TRBD2 on 6 matching bases. CDR3 length: 17 amino acids. The V end lost 5 bases, the J end lost 2 bases, and 16 bases lay between the germline ends. Germline CDR1 and CDR2: SEHNR and FQNEAQ (reference sequence). The CDR3 is CASSPGTWAAGANVLTF. The CDR3 bases are TGTGCCAGCAGCCCGGGGACTTGGGCGGCTGGGGCCAACGTCCTGACTTTC.

The chain has TRBV7-7 and TRBJ2-5; D is ambiguous. Germline V CDR1 and CDR2: SSHAT, FNYEAQ (reference sequence). V lost 1 base, J lost 5 bases, and 17 bases lay in between. This CDR3 has 16 residues. The CDR3 DNA reads TGTGCCAGCAGCTTAGGTGCAGGCGCCATGGGGGAGACCCAGTACTTC. Encoded protein: CASSLGAGAMGETQYF.

The chain joins TRBV5-1 to TRBJ1-2, with D perhaps matching TRBD1 (5 bases). The CDR3 consists of 16 residues. The V gene's germline CDR1 is SGHRS and CDR2 YFSETQ. V was shortened by 1 base and J by 0 bases, with 13 bases between the two germline ends. The chain's CDR3 is CASSLSSGTPNYGYTF. DNA for the CDR3: TGCGCCAGCAGCTTGAGTTCCGGGACGCCTAACTATGGCTACACCTTC.

The rearrangement joins TRBV14 to TRBJ2-7; D may be TRBD1 or TRBD2 (6 bases each). Germline CDR1 is SGHDN and CDR2 is FVKESK. The CDR3 sequence is 15 residues long. The V and J ends lost 2 bases and 6 bases respectively, with 17 bases between them. The CDR3 region has the DNA TGTGCCAGCAGCCAAAGGGCATCACAGGGAGGCGAGCAGTACTTC. Translated, it gives CASSQRASQGGEQYF.

J is TRBJ2-2 and V is TRBV11-3, with 7 bases lining up with TRBD2. The V gene's germline CDR1 is SGHNT and CDR2 YENEEA. The CDR3 runs to 15 residues. The V gene end was trimmed by 4 bases and the J gene end by 6 bases; junction bases not matched to a gene: 8. CDR3 coding DNA: TGTGCCAGCAGCTCCCAAAACGGGAGGCCCGGGGAGCTGTTTTTT. Protein: CASSSQNGRPGELFF. Combining the CDR3 with reference TRBV11-3 and TRBJ2-2 gives the whole variable domain EAGVVQSPRYKIIEKKQPVAFWCNPISGHNTLYWYLQNLGQGPELLIRYENEEAVDDSQLPKDRFSAERLKGVDSTLKIQPAELGDSAVYLCASSSQNGRPGELFFGEGSRLTVL.

This clone occurred a few times. V is TRBV13 and J is TRBJ2-7; D possibly uses TRBD1 or TRBD2 (5 bases each). This CDR3 has 16 residues. In germline, CDR1 is PRHDT, CDR2 FYEKMQ (reference sequence). The ends were cut back, 5 bases at V and 0 bases at J, with 17 bases in the middle. In DNA, the CDR3 is TGTGCCAGCAGCCCCCTACGGGGACGGGACTCCTACGAGCAGTACTTC. This gives the protein CASSPLRGRDSYEQYF.

The genes are TRBV30 and TRBJ1-6; D is unresolved. This CDR3 comprises 13 residues. V dropped 3 bases and J dropped 4 bases, with 7 bases sitting between them. Per germline, CDR1 GTSNPN and CDR2 SVGIG (reference sequence). CDR3 protein: CAWRTDYNSPLHF. DNA of the CDR3: TGTGCCTGGAGAACGGATTATAATTCACCCCTCCACTTT.

The CDR3 loop is CASSRQGGNEQYF. In DNA, the CDR3 is TGCGCCAGCAGCCGGCAAGGGGGCAACGAGCAGTACTTC. The chain couples TRBV4-1 to TRBJ2-7; 7 bases are shared with TRBD1. V shed 4 bases and J 5 bases; nucleotides not matched to a gene: 5. Germline V gene sequence: CDR1 MGHRA, CDR2 YSYEKL. This CDR3 spans 13 amino acids.

This clone occurred once. The chain carries TRBV5-6 and TRBJ1-1, with D maybe TRBD1 (6 bases). With 2 bases removed from V and 0 bases from J, the gap between germline ends came to 11 bases. The germline CDR1 and CDR2 sequences are SGHDT and YYEEEE. This CDR3 has 15 residues. CDR3 loop: CASSFRGTLNTEAFF. In nucleotides, the CDR3 is TGTGCCAGCAGCTTTAGGGGGACATTGAACACTGAAGCTTTCTTT.

This clone was seen a few times. The J gene is TRBJ2-3, the V gene TRBV11-2; D might be TRBD1 (6 bases). Germline V lookup: CDR1 SGHAT, CDR2 FQNNGV. This CDR3 region has 16 residues. Trimming left V 1 base short and J 1 base short, with 12 bases between. The CDR3 is CASSLGGGPGTDTQYF. DNA of the CDR3: TGTGCCAGCAGCTTAGGTGGGGGCCCAGGCACAGATACGCAGTATTTT. The full variable domain, rest sourced from reference TRBV11-2 and TRBJ2-3, is EAGVAQSPRYKIIEKRQSVAFWCNPISGHATLYWYQQILGQGPKLLIQFQNNGVVDDSQLPKDRFSAERLKGVDSTLKIQPAKLEDSAVYLCASSLGGGPGTDTQYFGPGTRLTVL.

This clone was seen a few times. Being one base from a much bigger clone, this may be a read error. The sample carries other DNA sequences with the same CDR3. The V and J genes are TRBV30 and TRBJ1-5; D is unclear. V was pared by 2 bases and J by 0 bases, with 5 bases between. The CDR3 extends over 13 amino acids. From germline, CDR1 is GTSNPN and CDR2 SVGIG (reference sequence). The CDR3 is CAWSRDSNQPQHF. In nucleotides, the CDR3 is TGTGCCTGGAGTCGCGATAGCAATCAGCCCCAGCATTTT.